This T cell receptor (beta chain) is from a study of CD8 T cells in ankylosing spondylitis. Notes on the study in general: The study identified a TCR beta motif of under 10 highly homologous variants that appeared characteristic of ankylosing spondylitis blood.

For this clonotype: Its specificity is unknown.

TCRdb called the 5' RACE reads again in MiXCR, with one record for every CDR3 protein. The sample has under 200,000 distinct CDR3 sequences; around a tenth are singletons. Germline lookup yields CDR1 SGHNT and CDR2 YENEEA. The CDR3 length is 15 residues. V trimming: 5 bases; J trimming: 6 bases; junction bases outside the gene matches: 5. Sequencing was performed on blood, either unsorted or a sorted T cell fraction (not recorded which). The rearrangement links TRBV11-3 to TRBJ2-1; 12 bases match TRBD2. The TCR was taken from a male donor with ankylosing spondylitis or in good health (not recorded which). CDR3 sequence (DNA): TGTGCCAGCAGCCCTCGACTAGCGGGAGTCAATGAGCAGTTCTTC. The encoded protein is CASSPRLAGVNEQFF.